This T cell receptor (beta chain) was obtained from a study of T cell responses to AZD1222 COVID-19 vaccine. Looking at the study overall: Timing groups of about 4 and about 12 weeks for second doses were pooled.

The CDR3 has 15 residues. CDR1 and CDR2 from the germline V gene are MNHEY and SMNVEV (reference sequence). V was cut by 5 bases and J by 6 bases, with 17 bases left in between. Assay: immunoSEQ multiplex PCR; the TCRdb copy retains only in-frame clones and omits some. There are 150,000 to 200,000 clones in the sample; around 94% occur only once, and about 0.64% lies in the top ten. The origin of this receptor is an adult in good health. This chain joins TRBV27 and TRBJ1-5; D perhaps matches TRBD1 (5 bases). The material sequenced was peripheral blood, taken on day 0 of AZD1222 vaccination. CDR3 nucleotide sequence: TGTGCCAGCAGTAGGGTGGGGCTGGCGGGTCAGCCCCAGCATTTT. Its protein product is CASSRVGLAGQPQHF.